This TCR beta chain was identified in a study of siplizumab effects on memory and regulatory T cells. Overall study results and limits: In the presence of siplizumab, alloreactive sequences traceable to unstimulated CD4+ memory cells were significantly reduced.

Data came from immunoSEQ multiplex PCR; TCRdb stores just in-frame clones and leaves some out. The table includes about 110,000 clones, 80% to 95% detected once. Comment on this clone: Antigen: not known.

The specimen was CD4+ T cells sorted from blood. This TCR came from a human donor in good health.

CDR3 DNA: TGTGCCAGCAGCCCGGGACAGGGGATCTACAATGAGCAGTTCTTC. Encoded protein: CASSPGQGIYNEQFF. V gene TRBV7-2 combines with J gene TRBJ2-1; 10 nucleotides line up with TRBD1. CDR1 and CDR2 from the germline V gene are SGHTA and FQGNSA. The ends lost 5 bases at V and 3 bases at J; junction bases unmatched: 4. The CDR3 consists of 15 residues.